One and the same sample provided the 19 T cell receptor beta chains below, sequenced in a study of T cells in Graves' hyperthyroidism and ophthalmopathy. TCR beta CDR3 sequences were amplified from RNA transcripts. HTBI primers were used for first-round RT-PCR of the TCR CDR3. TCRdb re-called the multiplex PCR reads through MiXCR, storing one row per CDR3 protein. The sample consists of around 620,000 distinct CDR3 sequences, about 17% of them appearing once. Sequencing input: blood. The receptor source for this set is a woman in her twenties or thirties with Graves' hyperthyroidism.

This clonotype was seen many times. This CDR3 is CASGQFVSGELFF. In DNA form, the CDR3 reads TGTGCCAGCGGCCAATTCGTCTCCGGGGAGCTGTTTTTT. V usage is TRBV6-1 and J usage is TRBJ2-2; D call uncertain. Germline V gives CDR1 MNHNS, CDR2 SASEGT. Trimming took 8 bases from V and 6 from J, leaving 13 bases between them. This CDR3 region has 13 residues.

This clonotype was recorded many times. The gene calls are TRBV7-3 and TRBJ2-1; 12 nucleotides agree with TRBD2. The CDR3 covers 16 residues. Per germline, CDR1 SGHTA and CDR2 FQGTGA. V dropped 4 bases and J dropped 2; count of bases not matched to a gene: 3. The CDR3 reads CASSSPSGRAYNEQFF. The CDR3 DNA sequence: TGTGCCAGCAGCTCCCCTAGCGGGAGGGCCTACAATGAGCAGTTCTTC.

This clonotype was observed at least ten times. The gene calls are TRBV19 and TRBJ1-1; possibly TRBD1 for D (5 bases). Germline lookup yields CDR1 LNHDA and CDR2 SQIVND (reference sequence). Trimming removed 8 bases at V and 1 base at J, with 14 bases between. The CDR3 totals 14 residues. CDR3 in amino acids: CASSPGPKNTEAFF. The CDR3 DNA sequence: TGTGCCAGTTCACCGGGACCGAAGAACACTGAAGCTTTCTTT.

The CDR3 sequence: CSAREVHENIQYF. The DNA of the CDR3 is TGCAGTGCTAGAGAAGTTCATGAAAACATTCAGTACTTC. The chain is built from TRBV20-1 and TRBJ2-4; D remains ambiguous. The CDR3 loop spans 13 amino acids. Trimming removed 0 bases from V and 5 bases from J, with 8 bases in between. Germline CDR1 reads DFQATT; CDR2 reads SNEGSKA (reference sequence).

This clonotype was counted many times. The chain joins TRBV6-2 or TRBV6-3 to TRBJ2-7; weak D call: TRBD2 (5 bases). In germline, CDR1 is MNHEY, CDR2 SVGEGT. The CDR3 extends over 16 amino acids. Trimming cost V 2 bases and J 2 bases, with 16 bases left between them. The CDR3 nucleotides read TGTGCCAGCAGTTACACCCGGACTTCCCCCCCCTACGAGCAGTACTTC. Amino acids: CASSYTRTSPPYEQYF.

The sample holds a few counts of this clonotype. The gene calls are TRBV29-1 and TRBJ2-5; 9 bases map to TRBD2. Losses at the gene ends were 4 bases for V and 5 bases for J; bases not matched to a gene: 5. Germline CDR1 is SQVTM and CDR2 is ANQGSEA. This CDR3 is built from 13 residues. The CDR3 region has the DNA TGCAGCGTTGTTCTAGCGGGACTGGAGACCCAGTACTTC. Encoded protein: CSVVLAGLETQYF.

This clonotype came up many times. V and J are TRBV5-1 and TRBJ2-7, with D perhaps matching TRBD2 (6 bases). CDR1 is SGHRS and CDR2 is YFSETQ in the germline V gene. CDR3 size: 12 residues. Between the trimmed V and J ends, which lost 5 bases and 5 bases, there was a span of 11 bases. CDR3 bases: TGCGCCAGCAGTACGGGGGACGACGAGCAGTACTTC. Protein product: CASSTGDDEQYF. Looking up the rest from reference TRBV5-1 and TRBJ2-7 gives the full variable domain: KAGVTQTPRYLIKTRGQQVTLSCSPISGHRSVSWYQQTPGQGLQFLFEYFSETQRNKGNFPGRFSGRQFSNSRSEMNVSTLELGDSALYLCASSTGDDEQYFGPGTRLTVT.

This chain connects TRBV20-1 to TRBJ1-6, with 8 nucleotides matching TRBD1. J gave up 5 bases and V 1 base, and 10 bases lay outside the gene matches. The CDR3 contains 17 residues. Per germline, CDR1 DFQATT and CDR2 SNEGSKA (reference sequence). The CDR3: CSARVRGPRGNNSPLHF. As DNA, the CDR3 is TGCAGTGCTAGAGTCAGGGGGCCCCGAGGAAATAATTCACCCCTCCACTTT.

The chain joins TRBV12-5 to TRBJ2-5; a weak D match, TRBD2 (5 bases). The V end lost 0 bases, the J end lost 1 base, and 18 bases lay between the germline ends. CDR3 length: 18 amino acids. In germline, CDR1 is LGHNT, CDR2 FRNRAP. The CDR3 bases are TGTGCTAGTGGTTTGGTACCATACTCGGTGGCGGGCCAAGAGACCCAGTACTTC. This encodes CASGLVPYSVAGQETQYF.

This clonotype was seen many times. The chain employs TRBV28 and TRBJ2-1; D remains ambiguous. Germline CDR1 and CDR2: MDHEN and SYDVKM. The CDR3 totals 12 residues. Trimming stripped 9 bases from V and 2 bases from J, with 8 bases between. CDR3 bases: TGTGCCAGTCTCGACACCTACAATGAGCAGTTCTTC. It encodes CASLDTYNEQFF.

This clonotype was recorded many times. In nucleotides, the CDR3 is TGCAGTGCTAGAATCATAGCGGGAGGGGGACTTTACAATGAGCAGTTCTTC. As protein: CSARIIAGGGLYNEQFF. The chain is built from TRBV20-1 and TRBJ2-1, with 11 bases identical to TRBD2. V dropped 2 bases and J dropped 4; count of bases not matched to a gene: 10. CDR1 is DFQATT, CDR2 SNEGSKA, per germline (reference sequence). CDR3 length: 17 residues.

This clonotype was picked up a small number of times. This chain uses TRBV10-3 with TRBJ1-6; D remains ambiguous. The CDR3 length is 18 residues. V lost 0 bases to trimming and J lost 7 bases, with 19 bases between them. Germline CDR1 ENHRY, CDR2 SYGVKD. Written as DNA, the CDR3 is TGTGCCATCAGTGAGTCGATCGTAAAACAGAATATGAATTCACCCCTCCACTTT. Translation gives CAISESIVKQNMNSPLHF.

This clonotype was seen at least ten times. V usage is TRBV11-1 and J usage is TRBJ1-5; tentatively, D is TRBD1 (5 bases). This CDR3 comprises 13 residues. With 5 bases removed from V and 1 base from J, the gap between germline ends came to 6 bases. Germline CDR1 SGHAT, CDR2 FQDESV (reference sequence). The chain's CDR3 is CASSGGSNQPQHF. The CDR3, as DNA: TGTGCCAGCAGCGGGGGGAGCAATCAGCCCCAGCATTTT.

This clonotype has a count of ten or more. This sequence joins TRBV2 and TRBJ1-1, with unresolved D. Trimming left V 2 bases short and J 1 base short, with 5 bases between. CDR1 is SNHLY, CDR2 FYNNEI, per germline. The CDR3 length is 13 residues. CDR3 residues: CASSEYRNTEAFF. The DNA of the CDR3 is TGTGCCAGCAGTGAATACAGGAACACTGAAGCTTTCTTT.

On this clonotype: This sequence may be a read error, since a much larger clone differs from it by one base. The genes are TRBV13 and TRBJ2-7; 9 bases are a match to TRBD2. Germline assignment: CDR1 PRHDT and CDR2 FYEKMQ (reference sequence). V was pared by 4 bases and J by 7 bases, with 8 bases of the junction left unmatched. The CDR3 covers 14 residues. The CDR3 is CASSSGTSIREQYF. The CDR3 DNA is TGTGCCAGCAGCTCAGGGACTAGCATAAGGGAGCAGTACTTC.

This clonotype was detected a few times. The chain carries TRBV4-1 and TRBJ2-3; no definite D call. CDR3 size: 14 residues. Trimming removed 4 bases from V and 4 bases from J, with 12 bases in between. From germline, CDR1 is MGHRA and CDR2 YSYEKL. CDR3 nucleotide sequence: TGCGCCAGCAGCCCCACCCTGGGCCCAGATACGCAGTATTTT. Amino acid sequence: CASSPTLGPDTQYF.

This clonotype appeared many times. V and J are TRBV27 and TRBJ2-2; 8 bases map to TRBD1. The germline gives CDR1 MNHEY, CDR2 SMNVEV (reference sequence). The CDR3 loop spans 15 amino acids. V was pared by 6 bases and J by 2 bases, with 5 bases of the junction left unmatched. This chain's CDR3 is CASSNRGINTGELFF. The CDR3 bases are TGTGCCAGCAGCAACAGGGGGATAAACACCGGGGAGCTGTTTTTT.

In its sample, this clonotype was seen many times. CDR3 region: CASSLTSGMNTEAFF. The CDR3 DNA reads as TGTGCCAGCAGCTTAACCTCAGGAATGAACACTGAAGCTTTCTTT. The chain uses TRBV7-2 and TRBJ1-1, with unresolved D. Trimming shortened V by 2 bases and J by 0 bases, and 10 bases separated the two germline ends. The V gene's germline CDR1 is SGHTA and CDR2 FQGNSA. The CDR3 has 15 amino acids.

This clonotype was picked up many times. Here the CDR3 DNA reads TGTGCCAGCAGCTTAGCAGCGAACACTGAAGCTTTCTTT. Translated: CASSLAANTEAFF. The V call is TRBV7-6, the J call TRBJ1-1; D is unclear. V dropped 0 bases and J dropped 1 base, with 3 bases sitting between them. Germline loops: CDR1 SGHVS, CDR2 FNYEAQ. The CDR3 is 13 residues long.